The rows below give T cell receptor beta chains drawn from one sample of a study of blood T cell repertoires in COVID-19. Here immunoSEQ multiplex PCR was the method, and the copy in TCRdb shows in-frame clones only, minus some. The repertoire includes 200,000 to 300,000 clones, over 75% of them detected once, and 2% to 3% sits in the top ten. Material for sequencing was peripheral blood. The receptors shown here come from a woman between 45 and 65 years old with acute or convalescent COVID-19. Both conserved end residues are trimmed from each CDR3.

J | V | CDR3
TRBJ1-1 | TRBV9 | ASSEPLQGGSTEAF
TRBJ1-3 | TRBV4-1 | ASSLGIGGSGNTIY
TRBJ2-7 | TRBV21-1 | AGGQGGEQY
TRBJ2-1 | TRBV5-4 | ASSDLAGGPSMVGNEQF
TRBJ1-1 | TRBV11-3 | ASSSPGQGATEAF
TRBJ2-7 | TRBV7-2 | ASSFRTGGNEQY
TRBJ2-7 | TRBV7-9 | ASSSPAHYEQY
TRBJ1-2 | TRBV4-1 | ASSQDMTGYGYT
TRBJ2-7 | TRBV5-1 | ASSLFSTGSYEQY
TRBJ2-1 | TRBV27 | ASSGLGTDFYNEQF
TRBJ1-5 | TRBV5-3 | ARSTPGRVGGQPQH
TRBJ2-2 | TRBV3-1/TRBV3-2 | ASSLIAGVTGELF
TRBJ2-7 | TRBV7-3 | ASSLTWTSGRDEQY
TRBJ2-3 | TRBV28 | ASSFTLLGLLAGADTQY
TRBJ1-4 | TRBV28 | ASSLGVLTQGEKLF
TRBJ1-6 | TRBV20-1 | SASPRQAPYNSPLH
TRBJ1-1 | TRBV7-9 | ASSLMGQVTEAF
TRBJ1-5 | TRBV5-1 | ASSPGQANQPQH
TRBJ2-5 | TRBV5-8 | ASSLERTVKETQY
TRBJ2-5 | TRBV18 | ASSPTSFQGWETQY
TRBJ2-6 | TRBV28 | ASVTSGANVLT
TRBJ2-1 | TRBV27 | ASSLSSLATYNEQF
TRBJ2-1 | TRBV12-5 | ASGLGLAGGPSYNEQF
TRBJ2-1 | TRBV9 | ASSETRLAGTYNEQF
TRBJ1-5 | TRBV19 | ASRGQGVDQPQH
TRBJ2-7 | TRBV6-5 | ASSYSNGASYEQY
TRBJ2-1 | TRBV6-1 | ASSEPDRGLSNEQF
TRBJ1-2 | TRBV4-3 | ASSKDPQGKGYGYT
TRBJ2-5 | TRBV29-1 | SVRGAQETQY
TRBJ2-7 | TRBV28 | ASSLPPLQGKQY
TRBJ1-5 | TRBV6-5 | ASTQYRGSNQPQH
TRBJ2-3 | TRBV11-3 | ASSSALAADTQY
TRBJ2-2 | TRBV11-3 | ASREGGSTGELF
TRBJ2-1 | TRBV4-2 | ASSKLAGAVYNEQF
TRBJ2-7 | TRBV28 | ASGTKGSSYEQY
TRBJ1-4 | TRBV6-5 | ASSYGQSAERLF
TRBJ2-6 | TRBV19 | ASRDRGVSGANVLT
TRBJ1-5 | TRBV24-1 | ATSDSGQGSQH
TRBJ2-2 | TRBV7-2 | ASSPGALRELF
TRBJ1-1 | TRBV12-5 | ASGLVLGPGELNTEAF
TRBJ1-1 | TRBV5-4 | ASSLPGQMNTEAF
TRBJ1-2 | TRBV27 | ASSYRPGEGYT
TRBJ2-1 | TRBV9 | ASSQLAGLGYNEQF
TRBJ2-6 | TRBV18 | ASSPLGQTLHVLT